The clone carrying this T cell receptor beta chain was counted many times. Trimming took 2 bases from V and 6 from J; bases not matched to a gene: 8. CDR1 MNHEY and CDR2 SVGEGT come from the germline V gene. The CDR3 runs to 16 residues. TCRdb itself ran the reads through MiXCR, one entry per CDR3 protein. The repertoire consists of about 300,000 distinct CDR3 sequences, with 9.6% occurring once and the leading ten covering more than 2.5%. This entry comes from a study of T cell repertoires in cytomegalovirus infection. Source material: PBMCs. The V gene is TRBV6-2 or TRBV6-3, the J gene TRBJ2-1; TRBD2 aligns across 9 bases. The receptor's source is a human donor in good health (CMV status not recorded). Some clones in this sample may be carry-over from other donors' samples. CDR3 bases: TGTGCCAGCAGTTACGCAAGCGGGAGGCTGGCCAATGAGCAGTTCTTC. Protein sequence: CASSYASGRLANEQFF.